This T cell receptor (beta chain) is drawn from a study of identical twins. Unique molecular identifiers were present on the cDNA, and a universal primer site came from template switching. TCRdb re-derived calls from the 5' RACE reads in MiXCR, one entry per CDR3 protein. This repertoire shows 280,000 or so distinct CDR3 sequences, under 9% found once; its top ten account for less than 2.5%. Findings and limits, study-wide: Insertions were reduced in abundant cord blood beta clonotypes but not in memory repertoires.

With regard to this clonotype: Its matching antigen is unknown.

This sample also appeared in a second study, on yellow fever vaccine responses in identical twins.

Sequencing was performed on memory (CD45RO+) T cells sorted from blood. The clonotype originates from a woman aged 18-29 years in good health.

The CDR3 region is CSAAGTVTGNTIYF. Written as DNA, the CDR3 is TGCAGTGCTGCAGGGACAGTCACTGGAAACACCATATATTTT. The rearrangement joins TRBV20-1 to TRBJ1-3; TRBD1 aligns across 7 bases. CDR3 length: 14 residues. With 5 bases clipped from V and 2 bases from J, the junction kept 6 bases outside the gene matches. CDR1 and CDR2 (germline): DFQATT, SNEGSKA (reference sequence).